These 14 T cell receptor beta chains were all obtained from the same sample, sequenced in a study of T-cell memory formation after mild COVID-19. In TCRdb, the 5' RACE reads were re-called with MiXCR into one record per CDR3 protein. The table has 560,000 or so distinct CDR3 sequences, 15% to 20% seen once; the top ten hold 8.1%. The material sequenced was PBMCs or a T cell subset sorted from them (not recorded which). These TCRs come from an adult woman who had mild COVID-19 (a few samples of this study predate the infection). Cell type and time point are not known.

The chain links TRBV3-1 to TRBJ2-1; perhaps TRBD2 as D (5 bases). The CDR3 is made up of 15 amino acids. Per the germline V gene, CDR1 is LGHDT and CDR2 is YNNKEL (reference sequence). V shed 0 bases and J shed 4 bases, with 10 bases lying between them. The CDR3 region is CASSQDSGLYNEQFF. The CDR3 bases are TGTGCCAGCAGCCAAGATTCCGGACTGTACAATGAGCAGTTCTTC.

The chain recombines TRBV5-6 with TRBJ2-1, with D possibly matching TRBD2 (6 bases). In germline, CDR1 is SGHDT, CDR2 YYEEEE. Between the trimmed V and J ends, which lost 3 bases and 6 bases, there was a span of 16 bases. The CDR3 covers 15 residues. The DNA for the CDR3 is TGTGCCAGCAGCTCCGGGACTTCTTCTCGCAATGAGCAGTTCTTC. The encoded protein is CASSSGTSSRNEQFF.

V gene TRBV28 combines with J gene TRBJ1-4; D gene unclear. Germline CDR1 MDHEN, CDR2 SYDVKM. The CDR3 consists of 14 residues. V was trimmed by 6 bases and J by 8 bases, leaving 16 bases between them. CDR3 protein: CASSQVGPGEKLFF. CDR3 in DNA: TGTGCCAGCAGCCAAGTAGGACCGGGGGAAAAACTGTTTTTT.

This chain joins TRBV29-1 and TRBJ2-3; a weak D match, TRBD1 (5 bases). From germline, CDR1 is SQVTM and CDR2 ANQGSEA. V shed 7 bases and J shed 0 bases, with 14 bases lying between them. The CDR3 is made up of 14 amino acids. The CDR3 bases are TGCAGCGCCAGGGATGCAACTAGCACAGATACGCAGTATTTT. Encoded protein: CSARDATSTDTQYF.

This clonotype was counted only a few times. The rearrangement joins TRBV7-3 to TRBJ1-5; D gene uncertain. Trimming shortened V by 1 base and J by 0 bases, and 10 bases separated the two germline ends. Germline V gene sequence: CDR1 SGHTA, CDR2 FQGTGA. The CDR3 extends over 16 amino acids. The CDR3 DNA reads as TGTGCCAGCAGCTTAATCGGCAGATATAGCAATCAGCCCCAGCATTTT. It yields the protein CASSLIGRYSNQPQHF.

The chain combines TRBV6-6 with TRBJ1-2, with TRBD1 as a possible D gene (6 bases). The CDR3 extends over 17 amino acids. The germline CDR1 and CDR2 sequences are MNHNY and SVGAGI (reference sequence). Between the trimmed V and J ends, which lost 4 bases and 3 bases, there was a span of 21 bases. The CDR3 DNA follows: TGTGCCAGCAGTTTAACCCGGGACACTGGACGGGACTATGGCTACACCTTC. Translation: CASSLTRDTGRDYGYTF.

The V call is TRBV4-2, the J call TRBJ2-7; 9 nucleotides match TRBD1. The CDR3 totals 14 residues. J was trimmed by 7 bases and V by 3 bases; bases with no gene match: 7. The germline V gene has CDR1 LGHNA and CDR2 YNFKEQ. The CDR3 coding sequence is TGTGCCAGCAGCCACCCCGGACAGGGGAGTGAGCAGTACTTC. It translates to CASSHPGQGSEQYF.

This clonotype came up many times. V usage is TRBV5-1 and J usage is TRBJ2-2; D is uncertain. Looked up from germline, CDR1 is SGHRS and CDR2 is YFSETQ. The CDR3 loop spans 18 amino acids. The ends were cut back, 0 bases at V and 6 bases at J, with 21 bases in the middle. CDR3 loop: CASSLGIASSLLPGELFF. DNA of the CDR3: TGCGCCAGCAGCTTGGGAATAGCCTCTAGTCTATTACCCGGGGAGCTGTTTTTT.

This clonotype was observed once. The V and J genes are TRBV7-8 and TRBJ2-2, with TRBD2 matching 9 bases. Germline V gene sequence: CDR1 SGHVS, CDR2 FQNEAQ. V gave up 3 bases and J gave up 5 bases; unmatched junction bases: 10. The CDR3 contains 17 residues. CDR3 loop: CASSFHASGIVTGELFF. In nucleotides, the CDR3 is TGTGCCAGCAGCTTTCATGCTAGCGGGATCGTGACCGGGGAGCTGTTTTTT.

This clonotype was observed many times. The CDR3 DNA reads as TGTGCCATCAAACCGACTAGCGGGGGCTACAATGAGCAGTTCTTC. As protein: CAIKPTSGGYNEQFF. The chain uses TRBV10-3 and TRBJ2-1; 12 bases fit TRBD2. V gave up 7 bases and J gave up 3 bases; unmatched junction bases: 4. CDR1 and CDR2 (germline): ENHRY, SYGVKD. The CDR3 runs 15 residues.

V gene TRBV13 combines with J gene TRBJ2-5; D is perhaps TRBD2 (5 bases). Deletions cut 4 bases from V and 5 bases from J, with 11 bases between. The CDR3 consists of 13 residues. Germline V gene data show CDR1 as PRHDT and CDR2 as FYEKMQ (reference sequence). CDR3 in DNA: TGTGCCAGCAGCTCCTGGACTCTCGAGACCCAGTACTTC. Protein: CASSSWTLETQYF.

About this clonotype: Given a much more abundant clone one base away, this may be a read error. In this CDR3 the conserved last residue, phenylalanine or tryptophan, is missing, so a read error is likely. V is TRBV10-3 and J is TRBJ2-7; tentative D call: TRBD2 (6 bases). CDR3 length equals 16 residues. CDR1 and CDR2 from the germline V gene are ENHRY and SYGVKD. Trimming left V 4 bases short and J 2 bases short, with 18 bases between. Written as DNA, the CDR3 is TGTGCCATCAGTGCCGCCTCGGGACTTCTTACCTACGAGCAGTACTTA. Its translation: CAISAASGLLTYEQYL.

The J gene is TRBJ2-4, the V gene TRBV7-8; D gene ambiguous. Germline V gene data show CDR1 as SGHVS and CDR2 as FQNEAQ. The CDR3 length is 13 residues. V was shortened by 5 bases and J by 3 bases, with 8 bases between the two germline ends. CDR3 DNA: TGTGCCAGCAGCCCACTCGGCAAAAACATTCAGTACTTC. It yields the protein CASSPLGKNIQYF.

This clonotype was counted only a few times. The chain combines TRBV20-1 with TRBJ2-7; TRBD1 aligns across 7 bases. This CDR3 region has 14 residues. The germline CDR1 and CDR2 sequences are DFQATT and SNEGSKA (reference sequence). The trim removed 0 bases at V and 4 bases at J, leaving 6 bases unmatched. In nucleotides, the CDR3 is TGCAGTGCTAGAGATCGCAGCAGGGGGTACGAGCAGTACTTC. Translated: CSARDRSRGYEQYF.